The 14 T cell receptor beta chains listed next were all sequenced from one sample in a study of regulatory T cells in long-lasting Graves disease. As for time point: newly diagnosed GD, antithyroid drugs for less than 3 months. The authors made the TCR library using RNA they extracted from PBMCs. Relying on iRepertoire HTBI primers and Arm-PCR of CDR3 regions, the team built TCR beta libraries. TCRdb independently ran MiXCR on the multiplex PCR reads; one entry per CDR3 protein. Of roughly 220,000 distinct CDR3 sequences listed, around 20% are singletons. The source was peripheral blood mononuclear cells (PBMCs), collected at new diagnosis, from a patient treated with antithyroid drugs. The origin of the receptors is a female donor with Graves disease.

This clonotype has at least ten counts. This chain uses TRBV5-1 with TRBJ1-3; tentative D call: TRBD1 (5 bases). The germline V and J ends were trimmed by 4 bases and 0 bases, with 14 bases remaining between them. CDR3 size: 16 residues. The germline CDR1 and CDR2 sequences are SGHRS and YFSETQ. CDR3: CASSPGAEISGNTIYF. The CDR3 region has the DNA TGCGCCAGCAGCCCTGGGGCAGAGATCTCTGGAAACACCATATATTTT.

This clonotype came up many times. This chain links TRBV9 with TRBJ2-1, with D tentatively TRBD2 (6 bases). CDR1 and CDR2 (germline): SGDLS, YYNGEE. The CDR3 loop spans 13 amino acids. Trimming cost V 3 bases and J 4 bases, with 8 bases left between them. CDR3: CASSGGEYNEQFF. DNA of the CDR3: TGTGCCAGCAGCGGGGGGGAGTACAATGAGCAGTTCTTC. Using reference TRBV9 and TRBJ2-1 for the parts outside the CDR3, the full variable domain is DSGVTQTPKHLITATGQRVTLRCSPRSGDLSVYWYQQSLDQGLQFLIQYYNGEERAKGNILERFSAQQFPDLHSELNLSSLELGDSALYFCASSGGEYNEQFFGPGTRLTVL.

In its sample, this clonotype was seen a few times. V gene TRBV9 combines with J gene TRBJ1-3; D call uncertain. Trimming removed 7 bases at V and 0 bases at J, with 14 bases between. The germline V gene encodes CDR1 SGDLS and CDR2 YYNGEE. The CDR3 extends over 15 amino acids. Here the CDR3 DNA reads TGTGCCAGCTCCTCCGCCGGCGACTCTGGAAACACCATATATTTT. This sequence encodes CASSSAGDSGNTIYF.

The gene calls are TRBV19 and TRBJ2-3; TRBD1 might be the D (6 bases). The CDR3 spans 17 residues. The germline V and J ends were trimmed by 2 bases and 2 bases, with 17 bases remaining between them. Germline assignment: CDR1 LNHDA and CDR2 SQIVND (reference sequence). This CDR3 is CASSIFSGQLDTDTQYF. The CDR3 nucleotides are TGTGCCAGTAGTATATTCTCTGGACAGCTTGACACAGATACGCAGTATTTT.

This clonotype occurred many times. V and J are TRBV30 and TRBJ1-4; D unclear. V dropped 1 base and J dropped 0 bases, with 9 bases sitting between them. CDR1 and CDR2 from the germline V gene are GTSNPN and SVGIG (reference sequence). This CDR3 is 15 amino acids long. Written as DNA, the CDR3 is TGTGCCTGGAGTGAAGGGCAGGCAACTAATGAAAAACTGTTTTTT. This gives the protein CAWSEGQATNEKLFF. Full variable domain (missing parts from reference TRBV30 and TRBJ1-4): SQTIHQWPATLVQPVGSPLSLECTVEGTSNPNLYWYRQAAGRGLQLLFYSVGIGQISSEVPQNLSASRPQDRQFILSSKKLLLSDSGFYLCAWSEGQATNEKLFFGSGTQLSVL.

This clonotype was counted many times. This chain uses TRBV3-1 with TRBJ2-5, with 13 nucleotides matching TRBD2. The J call is doubtful: the DNA matches TRBJ2-1 better. This CDR3 has 17 residues. Germline V lookup: CDR1 LGHDT, CDR2 YNNKEL (reference sequence). This CDR3 is CASSQPGTSGTRNEQFF. CDR3 in DNA: TGTGCCAGCAGCCAACCCGGGACTAGCGGGACTAGGAATGAGCAGTTCTTC.

This clonotype appeared many times. This rearrangement joins TRBV25-1 to TRBJ1-6, with a tentative D call TRBD1 (6 bases). The CDR3 is 15 amino acids. The germline CDR1 and CDR2 sequences are MGHDK and SYGVNS. Trimming cost V 1 base and J 6 bases, with 10 bases left between them. The CDR3 nucleotides read TGTGCCAGCAGTGAATCGGCCAGGGGTAATTCACCCCTCCACTTT. Encoded protein: CASSESARGNSPLHF.

This clonotype was seen many times. The V and J genes are TRBV7-8 and TRBJ2-2; the D gene is possibly TRBD2 (6 bases). This CDR3 has 16 amino acids. Germline V CDR1 and CDR2: SGHVS, FQNEAQ. The germline V and J ends were trimmed by 1 base and 5 bases, with 14 bases remaining between them. CDR3 region: CASSLVSGSVTGELFF. DNA for the CDR3: TGTGCCAGCAGCTTAGTCTCCGGGAGTGTGACCGGGGAGCTGTTTTTT.

This clonotype was counted many times. The chain employs TRBV20-1 and TRBJ2-7; possible D gene TRBD2, 7 bases. Between the trimmed V and J ends, which lost 5 bases and 7 bases, there was a span of 18 bases. This CDR3 has 13 amino acids. CDR1 DFQATT and CDR2 SNEGSKA come from the germline V gene (reference sequence). CDR3 in DNA: TGCAGTGCTCAGGTGTCAGGGGAGGGTGAGCAGTACTTC. It specifies CSAQVSGEGEQYF.

This clonotype was seen a few times. The rearrangement joins TRBV30 to TRBJ2-1; D gene unclear. V lost 1 base to trimming and J lost 7 bases, with 5 bases between them. The germline CDR1 and CDR2 sequences are GTSNPN and SVGIG (reference sequence). The CDR3 runs to 11 residues. The CDR3 loop is CAWSELNEQFF. The DNA for the CDR3 is TGTGCCTGGAGTGAGCTAAATGAGCAGTTCTTC.

This clonotype has ten or more counts. The chain carries TRBV27 and TRBJ2-6, with D maybe TRBD1 (6 bases). The germline V and J ends were trimmed by 5 bases and 4 bases, with 15 bases remaining between them. The CDR3 extends over 16 amino acids. CDR1 is MNHEY, CDR2 SMNVEV, per germline (reference sequence). The CDR3 loop reads CASSPGQFSGANVLTF. In DNA form, the CDR3 reads TGTGCCAGCAGTCCCGGACAGTTCTCCGGGGCCAACGTCCTGACTTTC.

Many counts were recorded for this clonotype. The rearrangement links TRBV2 to TRBJ1-4; 10 bases are a match to TRBD1. CDR3 length: 15 residues. Germline lookup yields CDR1 SNHLY and CDR2 FYNNEI. Losses at the gene ends were 8 bases for V and 1 base for J; bases not matched to a gene: 4. For the CDR3, the DNA is TGTGCCAGCGGCAGGGACAGGGGAACTAATGAAAAACTGTTTTTT. As protein: CASGRDRGTNEKLFF.

The table lists this clonotype with many counts. The chain recombines TRBV7-2 with TRBJ2-4; 12 bases fit TRBD1. V was pared by 4 bases and J by 1 base, with 8 bases of the junction left unmatched. This CDR3 contains 18 residues. Germline CDR1 is SGHTA and CDR2 is FQGNSA. Here the CDR3 DNA reads TGTGCCAGCAGCTACGGGGACAGGGGGCTCTCGGCCAAAAACATTCAGTACTTC. The encoded protein is CASSYGDRGLSAKNIQYF.

This clonotype was observed at least ten times. The V call is TRBV5-4, the J call TRBJ2-1; tentative D call: TRBD1 (6 bases). Trimming took 4 bases from V and 0 from J, leaving 11 bases between them. The CDR3 spans 15 residues. In germline, CDR1 is SGHNT, CDR2 YYREEE (reference sequence). The CDR3 loop reads CASSGGQSSYNEQFF. In DNA, the CDR3 is TGTGCCAGCAGCGGCGGACAGAGCTCCTACAATGAGCAGTTCTTC.